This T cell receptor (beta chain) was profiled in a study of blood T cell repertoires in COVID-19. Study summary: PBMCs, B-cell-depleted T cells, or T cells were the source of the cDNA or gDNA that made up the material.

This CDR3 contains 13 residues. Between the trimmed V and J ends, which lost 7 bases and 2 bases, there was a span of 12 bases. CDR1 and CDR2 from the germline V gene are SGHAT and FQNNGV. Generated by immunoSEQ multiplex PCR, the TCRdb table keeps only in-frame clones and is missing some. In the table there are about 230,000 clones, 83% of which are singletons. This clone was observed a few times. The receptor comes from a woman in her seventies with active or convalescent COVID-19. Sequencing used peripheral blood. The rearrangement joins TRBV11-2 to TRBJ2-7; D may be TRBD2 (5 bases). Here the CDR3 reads CASTAGGAYEQYF. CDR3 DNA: TGTGCCAGCACCGCGGGCGGAGCCTACGAGCAGTACTTC. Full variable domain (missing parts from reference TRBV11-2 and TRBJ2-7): EAGVAQSPRYKIIEKRQSVAFWCNPISGHATLYWYQQILGQGPKLLIQFQNNGVVDDSQLPKDRFSAERLKGVDSTLKIQPAKLEDSAVYLCASTAGGAYEQYFGPGTRLTVT.